One T cell receptor beta chain is described in this entry. Antigen unknown. Naive CD8 cells, CD45RO-negative and positively selected for CCR7, excluded terminally differentiated effector memory CD45RA+ cells. It was at deep level that the assay was run. Authors' data handling: Filtering of immunoSEQ junctional sequences could not match full-length read filtering. TCRdb's table, derived via immunoSEQ multiplex PCR, lists solely in-frame clones and lacks some. The V and J calls and the clone size are those of that table, but D and trimming were determined from the DNA. This table holds some 2,000,000 clones, about 95% found once. Germline V gene lookup returns CDR1 MDHEN and CDR2 SYDVKM. The V end lost 3 bases, the J end lost 6 bases, and 12 bases lay between the germline ends. The CDR3 is made up of 13 amino acids. This entry comes from a study of shared clonotypes between healthy human individuals. Overall study results and limits: Clonotypes which were not shared had lower generation probabilities than clonotypes that all four donors shared. It was the few donors that limited the genetic and exposure-history diversity represented.

The J gene is TRBJ2-7, the V gene TRBV28; perhaps D is TRBD1 or TRBD2 (5 bases each). The sequence derives from a man aged 18 to 35 in good health. The sample comprised naive CD8+ T cells sorted from blood. CDR3 in amino acids: CASSLGEGLEQYF. In DNA, the CDR3 is TGTGCCAGCAGTTTGGGAGAGGGGCTCGAGCAGTACTTC.